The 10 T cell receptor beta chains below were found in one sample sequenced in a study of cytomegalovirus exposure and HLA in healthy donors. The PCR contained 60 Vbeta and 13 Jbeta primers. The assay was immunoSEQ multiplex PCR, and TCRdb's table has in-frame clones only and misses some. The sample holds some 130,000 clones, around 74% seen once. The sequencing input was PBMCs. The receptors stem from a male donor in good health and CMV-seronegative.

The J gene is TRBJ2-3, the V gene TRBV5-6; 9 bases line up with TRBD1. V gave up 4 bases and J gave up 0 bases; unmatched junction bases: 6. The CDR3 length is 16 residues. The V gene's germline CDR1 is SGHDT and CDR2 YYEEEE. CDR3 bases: TGTGCCAGCAGCGGGGACAGGGTGGCTAGCACAGATACGCAGTATTTT. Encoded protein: CASSGDRVASTDTQYF.

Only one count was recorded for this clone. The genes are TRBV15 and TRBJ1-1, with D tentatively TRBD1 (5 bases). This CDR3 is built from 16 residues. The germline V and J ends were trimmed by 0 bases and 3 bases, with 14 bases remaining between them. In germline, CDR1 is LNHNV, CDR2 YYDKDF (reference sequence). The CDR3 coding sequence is TGTGCCACCAGCAGAGATCTAGGGGTAGGGGACACTGAAGCTTTCTTT. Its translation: CATSRDLGVGDTEAFF. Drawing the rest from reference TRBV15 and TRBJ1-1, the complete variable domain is DAMVIQNPRYQVTQFGKPVTLSCSQTLNHNVMYWYQQKSSQAPKLLFHYYDKDFNNEADTPDNFQSRRPNTSFCFLDIRSPGLGDTAMYLCATSRDLGVGDTEAFFGQGTRLTVV.

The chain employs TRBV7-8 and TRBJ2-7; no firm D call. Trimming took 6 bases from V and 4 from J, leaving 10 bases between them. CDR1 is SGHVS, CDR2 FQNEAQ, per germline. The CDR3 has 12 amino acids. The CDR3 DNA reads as TGTGCCAGCAGTGGGCAGGCTTACGAGCAGTACTTC. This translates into CASSGQAYEQYF.

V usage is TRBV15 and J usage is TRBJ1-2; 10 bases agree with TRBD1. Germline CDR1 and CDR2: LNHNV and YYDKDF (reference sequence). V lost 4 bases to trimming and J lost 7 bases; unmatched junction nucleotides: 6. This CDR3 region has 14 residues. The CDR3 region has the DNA TGTGCCACCAGCAAAAACCGGGACAGGGGTGGCTACACCTTC. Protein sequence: CATSKNRDRGGYTF.

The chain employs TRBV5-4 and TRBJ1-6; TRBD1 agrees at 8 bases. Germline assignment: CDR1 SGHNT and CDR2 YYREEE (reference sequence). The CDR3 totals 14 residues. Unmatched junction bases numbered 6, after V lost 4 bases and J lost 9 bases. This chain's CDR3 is CASSPDRGASPLHF. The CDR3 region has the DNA TGTGCCAGCAGCCCCGACAGGGGTGCTTCACCCCTCCACTTT.

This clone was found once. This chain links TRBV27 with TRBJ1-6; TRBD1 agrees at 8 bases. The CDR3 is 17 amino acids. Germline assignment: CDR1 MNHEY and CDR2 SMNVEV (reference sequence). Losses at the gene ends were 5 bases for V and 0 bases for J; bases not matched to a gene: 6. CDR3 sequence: CASSPRQGSSYNSPLHF. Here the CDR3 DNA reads TGTGCCAGCAGTCCCCGACAGGGGAGCTCCTATAATTCACCCCTCCACTTT.

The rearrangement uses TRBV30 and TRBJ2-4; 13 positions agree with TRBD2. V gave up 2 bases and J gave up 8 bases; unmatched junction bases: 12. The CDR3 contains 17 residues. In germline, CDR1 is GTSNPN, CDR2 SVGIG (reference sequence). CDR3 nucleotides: TGTGCCTGGAGTCCTAACGTCGGGACTAGCGGGATTGACATTCAGTACTTC. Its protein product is CAWSPNVGTSGIDIQYF.

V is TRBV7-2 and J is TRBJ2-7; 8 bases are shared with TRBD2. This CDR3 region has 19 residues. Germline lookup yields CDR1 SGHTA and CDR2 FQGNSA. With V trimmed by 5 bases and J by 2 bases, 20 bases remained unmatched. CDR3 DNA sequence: TGTGCCAGCAGCCTTAGTGGAGTTAGCGGGATGGGAGGGGCCTACGAGCAGTACTTC. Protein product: CASSLSGVSGMGGAYEQYF.

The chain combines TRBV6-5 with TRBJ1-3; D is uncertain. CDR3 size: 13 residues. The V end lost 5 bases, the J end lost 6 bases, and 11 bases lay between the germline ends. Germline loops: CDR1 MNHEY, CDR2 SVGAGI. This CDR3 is CASSTPGLNTIYF. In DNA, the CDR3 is TGTGCCAGCAGTACCCCAGGTTTAAACACCATATATTTT.

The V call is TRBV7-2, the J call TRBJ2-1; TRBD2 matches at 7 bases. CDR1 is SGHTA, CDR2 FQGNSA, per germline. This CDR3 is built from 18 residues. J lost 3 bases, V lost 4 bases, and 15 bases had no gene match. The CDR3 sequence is CASSSDQLAPEIYNEQFF. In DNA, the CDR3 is TGTGCCAGCAGCTCCGATCAACTAGCGCCCGAAATCTACAATGAGCAGTTCTTC.